This TCR beta chain was found in a study of beta chain features in type 1 diabetes. Background on the study: On cell yields, gender and age, patients and healthy donors were similar.

The germline V gene has CDR1 MDHEN and CDR2 SYDVKM. The CDR3 totals 20 residues. V was pared by 0 bases and J by 1 base, with 13 bases of the junction left unmatched. What was sequenced were expressed TCRB transcripts, since all of the isolated RNA had been reverse transcribed. TCRdb keeps only in-frame clones here, not all; method: immunoSEQ multiplex PCR. This sample has 130,000 to 150,000 clones, with around 50% found just once. Input material: Tregs from blood. This TCR was sampled from a young man in good health. The chain has TRBV28 and TRBJ1-5; 9 bases line up with TRBD1. CDR3 amino acids: CASSLWVGTGTLRSNQPQHF. In DNA, the CDR3 is TGTGCCAGCAGTTTATGGGTGGGGACAGGGACATTAAGGAGCAATCAGCCCCAGCATTTT. Filled out from reference TRBV28 and TRBJ1-5, the complete variable domain reads DVKVTQSSRYLVKRTGEKVFLECVQDMDHENMFWYRQDPGLGLRLIYFSYDVKMKEKGDIPEGYSVSREKKERFSLILESASTNQTSMYLCASSLWVGTGTLRSNQPQHFGDGTRLSIL.